This paragraph covers one T cell receptor beta chain sequence. In the source study's methods: Amplified reference gene primers provided the basis for estimating nucleated cell counts. Measured with immunoSEQ multiplex PCR; TCRdb has only the in-frame clones, and not every one. V and J calls plus clone size are reproduced from that table; the DNA served to infer D and trimming. The repertoire includes around 310,000 clones, nearly 90% of them detected once, and around 0.96% sits in the top ten. Trimming at V came to 3 bases and at J to 1 base, leaving 4 bases not matched to a gene. The CDR3 has 15 amino acids. Germline V lookup: CDR1 SGHRS, CDR2 YFSETQ. This entry comes from a study of blood T cell repertoires in COVID-19. For the study at large: Some COVID-19 samples were acute and others convalescent; all came from the United States, Italy and Spain. In each case, the material was cDNA or gDNA derived from T cells, B-cell-depleted T cells, or PBMCs.

The chain links TRBV5-1 to TRBJ1-2, with 9 bases identical to TRBD1. The specimen sequenced was peripheral blood. This TCR came from a woman aged 40 to 50 with COVID-19, enrolled during active disease. CDR3 residues: CASSSGTGNNYGYTF. CDR3 in DNA: TGCGCCAGCAGCTCCGGGACAGGGAATAACTATGGCTACACCTTC.